The present TCR beta chain was sequenced within a study of stem cell transplantation in POMP-related autoinflammatory disease. General observations from the study: Unique TRB V-J gene pairings were limited in number in patients with PRAID. A trend toward lower repertoire diversity and greater clonality appeared in every analyzed T-cell subset of PRAID patients.

This clone has only a few counts. Its antigen is unidentified. Produced via immunoSEQ multiplex PCR; TCRdb's table is partial and in-frame only. The table lists tens of thousands of clones, about nine tenths of them singletons, with 0.5% to 0.85% in the top ten. Sequencing used CD4+ T cells from PBMCs, obtained after stem cell transplantation. The source is a human patient with POMP-related autoinflammation and immune dysregulation (PRAID). Some T cells here may be from the graft donor.

CDR3 sequence reads: CASSPRGATGGGQLRSYNEQFF. The CDR3 nucleotides are TGTGCCAGCAGCCCCCGGGGGGCCACAGGGGGCGGCCAGCTACGTTCCTACAATGAGCAGTTCTTC. The chain combines TRBV7-3 with TRBJ2-1; the match to TRBD1 covers 9 bases. J gave up 1 base and V 5 bases, and 24 bases lay outside the gene matches. Germline CDR1 SGHTA, CDR2 FQGTGA. The CDR3 sequence is 22 residues long.